The next 21 T cell receptor beta chains were all read from a single sample in a study of cytomegalovirus exposure and HLA in healthy donors. Primers included in the PCR were 60 Vbeta and 13 Jbeta primers. Some clones are missing from TCRdb's copy, which holds only in-frame ones; the method was immunoSEQ multiplex PCR. This table holds 140,000 to 150,000 clones. The sample consisted of PBMCs. These TCRs come from a woman aged 45-65 years in good health and CMV-seronegative.

V and J are TRBV6-5 and TRBJ2-2, with D possibly matching TRBD2 (6 bases). The CDR3 covers 13 residues. Germline V lookup: CDR1 MNHEY, CDR2 SVGAGI. Trimming removed 8 bases at V and 7 bases at J, with 14 bases between. This CDR3 is CASGASVGGELFF. CDR3 nucleotides: TGTGCCAGCGGGGCTAGCGTCGGCGGGGAGCTGTTTTTT.

V gene TRBV9 combines with J gene TRBJ2-6, with D possibly TRBD2 on 7 matching bases. The CDR3 runs to 16 residues. Trimming pared 4 bases from V and 4 bases from J, leaving 15 bases between. Germline V CDR1 and CDR2: SGDLS, YYNGEE. The CDR3: CASSPTGGRGANVLTF. The CDR3 DNA sequence: TGTGCCAGCAGCCCAACGGGGGGCAGGGGGGCCAACGTCCTGACTTTC.

The gene calls are TRBV7-9 and TRBJ2-5, with D tentatively TRBD2 (5 bases). The CDR3 is made up of 14 amino acids. The V end lost 10 bases, the J end lost 1 base, and 16 bases lay between the germline ends. Germline CDR1 reads SEHNR; CDR2 reads FQNEAQ (reference sequence). The CDR3 nucleotides are TGTGCCACCTTGAGGGCGGGTTCCCAAGAGACCCAGTACTTC. It codes for CATLRAGSQETQYF. Variable domain in full (rest from reference TRBV7-9 and TRBJ2-5): DTGVSQNPRHKITKRGQNVTFRCDPISEHNRLYWYRQTLGQGPEFLTYFQNEAQLEKSRLLSDRFSAERPKGSFSTLEIQRTEQGDSAMYLCATLRAGSQETQYFGPGTRLLVL.

This chain uses TRBV30 with TRBJ2-7; 7 nucleotides align to TRBD2. CDR1 is GTSNPN, CDR2 SVGIG, per germline (reference sequence). This CDR3 contains 14 residues. V lost 5 bases and J lost 4; bases outside the gene matches: 11. The CDR3 is CAWGTGKAGYEQYF. CDR3 coding DNA: TGTGCCTGGGGGACCGGGAAAGCGGGGTACGAGCAGTACTTC. The complete variable domain, with remaining parts taken from reference TRBV30 and TRBJ2-7, reads SQTIHQWPATLVQPVGSPLSLECTVEGTSNPNLYWYRQAAGRGLQLLFYSVGIGQISSEVPQNLSASRPQDRQFILSSKKLLLSDSGFYLCAWGTGKAGYEQYFGPGTRLTVT.

The CDR3 spells CASSVTGASGNTIYF. Written as DNA, the CDR3 is TGTGCCAGTAGTGTCACCGGAGCCTCTGGAAACACCATATATTTT. This chain uses TRBV19 with TRBJ1-3; D is undetermined. The CDR3 is made up of 15 amino acids. The V end was cut by 5 bases, the J end by 0 bases, with 11 bases between. Germline CDR1 is LNHDA and CDR2 is SQIVND (reference sequence).

The chain uses TRBV7-9 and TRBJ1-4, with D tentatively TRBD1 (6 bases). This CDR3 is 17 amino acids long. V lost 6 bases and J lost 3, with 20 bases in between. The V gene's germline CDR1 is SEHNR and CDR2 FQNEAQ (reference sequence). This chain's CDR3 is CASSRSGGAAANEKLFF. CDR3 sequence (DNA): TGTGCCAGCAGTCGCTCCGGGGGGGCGGCGGCTAATGAAAAACTGTTTTTT.

V usage is TRBV9 and J usage is TRBJ2-1; 10 positions match TRBD2. V shed 0 bases and J 9 bases; nucleotides not matched to a gene: 9. The CDR3 has 16 amino acids. CDR1 SGDLS and CDR2 YYNGEE come from the germline V gene. CDR3 sequence (DNA): TGTGCCAGCAGCGTAGTGTTCAGCGGGAGGGCCGGTGAGCAGTTCTTC. Amino acids: CASSVVFSGRAGEQFF.

The rearrangement links TRBV6-5 to TRBJ1-2; D is possibly TRBD1 (5 bases). The V gene lost 2 bases and the J gene lost 6 bases, with 7 bases spanning the gap. The germline CDR1 and CDR2 sequences are MNHEY and SVGAGI. CDR3 length equals 12 residues. The CDR3 region is CASSYPGHGYTF. In DNA form, the CDR3 reads TGTGCCAGCAGTTACCCAGGGCATGGCTACACCTTC.

The chain couples TRBV11-3 to TRBJ2-1; D ambiguous. The V gene lost 2 bases and the J gene lost 1 base, with 6 bases spanning the gap. Germline V lookup: CDR1 SGHNT, CDR2 YENEEA. The CDR3 totals 14 residues. The chain's CDR3 is CASSLTGSYNEQFF. The CDR3 DNA reads TGTGCCAGCAGCTTAACTGGTTCCTACAATGAGCAGTTCTTC.

J is TRBJ2-1 and V is TRBV5-1, with 7 positions matching TRBD2. The germline V gene encodes CDR1 SGHRS and CDR2 YFSETQ. The CDR3 is 16 amino acids. V lost 0 bases to trimming and J lost 0 bases; unmatched junction nucleotides: 3. The CDR3 DNA follows: TGCGCCAGCAGCTTGGTTGGCGGGAGCTCCTACAATGAGCAGTTCTTC. Encoded protein: CASSLVGGSSYNEQFF. The complete variable domain, with remaining parts taken from reference TRBV5-1 and TRBJ2-1, reads KAGVTQTPRYLIKTRGQQVTLSCSPISGHRSVSWYQQTPGQGLQFLFEYFSETQRNKGNFPGRFSGRQFSNSRSEMNVSTLELGDSALYLCASSLVGGSSYNEQFFGPGTRLTVL.

The chain couples TRBV28 to TRBJ2-2; D uncertain. The V and J ends lost 3 bases and 1 base respectively, with 6 bases between them. This CDR3 region has 14 residues. CDR1 and CDR2 (germline): MDHEN, SYDVKM. The CDR3 spells CASSLSQNTGELFF. The CDR3 region has the DNA TGTGCCAGCAGTTTGAGTCAGAACACCGGGGAGCTGTTTTTT.

The chain links TRBV10-2 to TRBJ2-3; 12 bases fit TRBD2. The CDR3 has 15 amino acids. J lost 5 bases, V lost 10 bases, and 10 bases had no gene match. The germline CDR1 and CDR2 sequences are WSHSY and SAAADI. The CDR3 sequence: CANSASGGARDTQYF. CDR3 DNA: TGCGCCAACTCGGCTAGCGGGGGGGCAAGAGATACGCAGTATTTT.

The chain is built from TRBV28 and TRBJ2-1; 8 bases match TRBD2. The V gene's germline CDR1 is MDHEN and CDR2 SYDVKM. The CDR3 covers 18 residues. The V and J ends lost 4 bases and 0 bases, in that order; junction bases with no gene match: 11. DNA of the CDR3: TGTGCCAGCAGTTCCTTGGCGGGGGGATTAATCTCCTACAATGAGCAGTTCTTC. It specifies CASSSLAGGLISYNEQFF.

This chain links TRBV28 with TRBJ1-5; 7 bases are a match to TRBD1. This CDR3 has 15 amino acids. Germline V gene lookup returns CDR1 MDHEN and CDR2 SYDVKM. V shed 2 bases and J 2 bases; nucleotides not matched to a gene: 3. As DNA, the CDR3 is TGTGCCAGCAGTTTAAAGGGGGCCGGCAATCAGCCCCAGCATTTT. Amino acids: CASSLKGAGNQPQHF.

The chain combines TRBV19 with TRBJ1-5; TRBD1 matches 9 bases. Germline V CDR1 and CDR2: LNHDA, SQIVND (reference sequence). Trimming took 10 bases from V and 0 from J; bases not matched to a gene: 7. This CDR3 spans 15 amino acids. CDR3 loop: CATWDRDYSNQPQHF. The CDR3 bases are TGTGCCACCTGGGACAGGGACTATAGCAATCAGCCCCAGCATTTT.

V is TRBV30 and J is TRBJ2-5; 7 bases map to TRBD2. This CDR3 is built from 12 residues. CDR1 GTSNPN and CDR2 SVGIG come from the germline V gene (reference sequence). V lost 0 bases, J lost 7 bases, and 2 bases stayed unmatched. CDR3: CAWSVGEGTQYF. The DNA of the CDR3 is TGTGCCTGGAGTGTGGGGGAGGGGACCCAGTACTTC.

The chain recombines TRBV6-6 with TRBJ1-1; D possibly corresponds to TRBD1 (6 bases). Trimming left V 2 bases short and J 8 bases short, with 15 bases between. This CDR3 comprises 14 residues. The V gene's germline CDR1 is MNHNY and CDR2 SVGAGI (reference sequence). CDR3 nucleotides: TGTGCCAGCAGTTACGGGGGCCACAGTGGGGAAGCTTTCTTT. This codes for CASSYGGHSGEAFF.

The chain employs TRBV15 and TRBJ1-1; D uncertain. V lost 5 bases and J lost 0, with 19 bases in between. This CDR3 has 17 amino acids. In germline, CDR1 is LNHNV, CDR2 YYDKDF (reference sequence). DNA for the CDR3: TGTGCCACCAGCGACCTCCGCGCGAGGTCGCTGAACACTGAAGCTTTCTTT. It translates to CATSDLRARSLNTEAFF.

The J gene is TRBJ1-1, the V gene TRBV20-1; D ambiguous. The CDR3 runs to 11 residues. V was shortened by 6 bases and J by 5 bases, with 10 bases between the two germline ends. The germline CDR1 and CDR2 sequences are DFQATT and SNEGSKA (reference sequence). In DNA form, the CDR3 reads TGCAGTGCCAGCCCGGGGACTGAAGCTTTCTTT. Its translation is CSASPGTEAFF.

The rearrangement joins TRBV27 to TRBJ2-7; unclear D gene. The CDR3 contains 14 residues. Germline lookup yields CDR1 MNHEY and CDR2 SMNVEV (reference sequence). The V end was cut by 5 bases, the J end by 2 bases, with 13 bases between. The CDR3 DNA follows: TGTGCCAGCAGTGGGCCGCCGTTAGCCTACGAGCAGTACTTC. Protein sequence: CASSGPPLAYEQYF.

The chain carries TRBV20-1 and TRBJ2-1; D may be TRBD2 (5 bases). Germline CDR1 DFQATT, CDR2 SNEGSKA (reference sequence). The V end lost 6 bases, the J end lost 3 bases, and 6 bases lay between the germline ends. CDR3 length equals 11 residues. The DNA for the CDR3 is TGCAGTGCCGGGGACTACAATGAGCAGTTCTTC. As protein: CSAGDYNEQFF.